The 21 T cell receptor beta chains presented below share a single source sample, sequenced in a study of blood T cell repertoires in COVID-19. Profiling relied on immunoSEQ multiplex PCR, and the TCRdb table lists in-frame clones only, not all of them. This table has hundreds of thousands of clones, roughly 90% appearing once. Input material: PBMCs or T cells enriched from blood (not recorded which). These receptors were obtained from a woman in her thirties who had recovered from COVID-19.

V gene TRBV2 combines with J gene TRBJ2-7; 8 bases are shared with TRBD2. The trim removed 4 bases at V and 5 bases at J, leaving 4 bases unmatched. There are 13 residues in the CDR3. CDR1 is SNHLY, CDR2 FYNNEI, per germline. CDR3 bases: TGTGCCAGCAGTGCCGGGACTAGTGACGAGCAGTACTTC. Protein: CASSAGTSDEQYF.

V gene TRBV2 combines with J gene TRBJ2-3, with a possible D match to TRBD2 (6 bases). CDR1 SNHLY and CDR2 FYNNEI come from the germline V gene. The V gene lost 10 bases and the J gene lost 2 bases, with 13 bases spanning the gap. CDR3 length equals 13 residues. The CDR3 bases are TGTGCCATCCTAGCGCGTCTCACAGATACGCAGTATTTT. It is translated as CAILARLTDTQYF.

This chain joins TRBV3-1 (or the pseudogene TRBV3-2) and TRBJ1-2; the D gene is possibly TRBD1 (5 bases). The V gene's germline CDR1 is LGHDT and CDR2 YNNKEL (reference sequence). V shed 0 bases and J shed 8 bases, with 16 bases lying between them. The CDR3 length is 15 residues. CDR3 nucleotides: TGTGCCAGCAGCCAAGATTGGCGGGGCTTGGGAGGCTACACCTTC. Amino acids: CASSQDWRGLGGYTF.

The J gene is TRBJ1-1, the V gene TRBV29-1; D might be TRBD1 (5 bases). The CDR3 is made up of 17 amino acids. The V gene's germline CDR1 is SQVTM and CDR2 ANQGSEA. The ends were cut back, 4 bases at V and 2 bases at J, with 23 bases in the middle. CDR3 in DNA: TGCAGCGTTGTAAGTAGGAGATCAACAGGTTTTAACACTGAAGCTTTCTTT. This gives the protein CSVVSRRSTGFNTEAFF. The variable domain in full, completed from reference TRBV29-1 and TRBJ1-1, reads SAVISQKPSRDICQRGTSLTIQCQVDSQVTMMFWYRQQPGQSLTLIATANQGSEATYESGFVIDKFPISRPNLTFSTLTVSNMSPEDSSIYLCSVVSRRSTGFNTEAFFGQGTRLTVV.

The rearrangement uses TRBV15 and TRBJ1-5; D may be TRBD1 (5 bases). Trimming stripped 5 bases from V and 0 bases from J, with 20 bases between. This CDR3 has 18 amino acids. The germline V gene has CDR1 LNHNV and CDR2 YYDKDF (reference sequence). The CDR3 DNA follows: TGTGCCACCAGCGACCTGGTTATGGGGCCCTATAGCAATCAGCCCCAGCATTTT. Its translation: CATSDLVMGPYSNQPQHF.

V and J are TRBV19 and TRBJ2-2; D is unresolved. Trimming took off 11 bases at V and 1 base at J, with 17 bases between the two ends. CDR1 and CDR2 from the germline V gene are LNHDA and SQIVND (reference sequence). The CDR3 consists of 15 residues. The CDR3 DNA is TGTGCCTCCCGACGACAAACAGAGAACACCGGGGAGCTGTTTTTT. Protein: CASRRQTENTGELFF.

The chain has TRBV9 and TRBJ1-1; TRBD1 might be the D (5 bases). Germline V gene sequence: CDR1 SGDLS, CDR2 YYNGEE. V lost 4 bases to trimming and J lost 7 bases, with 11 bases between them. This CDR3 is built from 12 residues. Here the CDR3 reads CASSSGGDEAFF. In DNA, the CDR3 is TGTGCCAGCAGCTCAGGAGGGGATGAAGCTTTCTTT.

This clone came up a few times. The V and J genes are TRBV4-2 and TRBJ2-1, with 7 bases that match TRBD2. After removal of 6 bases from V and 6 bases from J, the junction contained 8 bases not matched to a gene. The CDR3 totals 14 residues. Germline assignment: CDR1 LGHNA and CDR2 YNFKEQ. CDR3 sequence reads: CASRAGLVGNEQFF. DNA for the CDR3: TGTGCCAGCAGAGCCGGACTAGTCGGCAATGAGCAGTTCTTC.

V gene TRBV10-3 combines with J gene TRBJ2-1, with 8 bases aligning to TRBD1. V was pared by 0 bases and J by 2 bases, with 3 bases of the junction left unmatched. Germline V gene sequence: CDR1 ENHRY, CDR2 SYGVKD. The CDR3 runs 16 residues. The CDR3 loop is CAISESATGAYNEQFF. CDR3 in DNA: TGTGCCATCAGTGAGTCGGCGACAGGGGCCTACAATGAGCAGTTCTTC.

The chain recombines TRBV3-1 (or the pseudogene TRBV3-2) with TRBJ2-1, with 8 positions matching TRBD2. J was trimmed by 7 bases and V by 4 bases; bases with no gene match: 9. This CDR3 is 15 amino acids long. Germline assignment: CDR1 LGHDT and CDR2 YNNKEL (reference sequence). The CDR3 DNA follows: TGTGCCAGCAGCCGGACGGGACTAGTACAAAATGAGCAGTTCTTC. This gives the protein CASSRTGLVQNEQFF.

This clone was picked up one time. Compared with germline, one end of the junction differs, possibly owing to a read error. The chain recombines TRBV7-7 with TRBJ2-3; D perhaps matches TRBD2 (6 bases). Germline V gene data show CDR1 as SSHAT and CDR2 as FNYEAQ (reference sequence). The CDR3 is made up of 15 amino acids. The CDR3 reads CASSLSGLSTDTQYF. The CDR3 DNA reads TGTGCTAGCAGCTTATCGGGACTTAGCACAGATACGCAGTATTTT.

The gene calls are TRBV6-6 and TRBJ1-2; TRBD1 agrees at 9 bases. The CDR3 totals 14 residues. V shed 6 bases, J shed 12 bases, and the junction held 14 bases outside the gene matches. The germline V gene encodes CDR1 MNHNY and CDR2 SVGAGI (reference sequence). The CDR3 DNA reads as TGTGCCAGCAGCCCTCCCGGACAGGGGAGCGTCAACACCTTC. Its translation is CASSPPGQGSVNTF.

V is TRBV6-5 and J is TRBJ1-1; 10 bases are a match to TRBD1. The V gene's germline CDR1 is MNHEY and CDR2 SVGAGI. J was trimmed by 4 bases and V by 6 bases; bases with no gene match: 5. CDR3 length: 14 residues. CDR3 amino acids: CASSRDRGSTEAFF. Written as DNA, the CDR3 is TGTGCCAGCAGCCGGGACAGGGGTAGCACTGAAGCTTTCTTT.

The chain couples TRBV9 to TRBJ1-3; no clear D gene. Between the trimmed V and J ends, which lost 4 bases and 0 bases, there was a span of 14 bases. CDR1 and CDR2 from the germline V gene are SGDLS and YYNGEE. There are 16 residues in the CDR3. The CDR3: CASSSLDVASGNTIYF. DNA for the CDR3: TGTGCCAGCAGCTCCCTCGACGTAGCCTCTGGAAACACCATATATTTT.

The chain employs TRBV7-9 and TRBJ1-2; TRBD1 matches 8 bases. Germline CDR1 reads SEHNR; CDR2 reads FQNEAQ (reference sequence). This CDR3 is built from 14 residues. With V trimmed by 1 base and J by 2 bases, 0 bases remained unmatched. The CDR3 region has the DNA TGTGCCAGCAGCTTAGGGACAGGGAACTATGGCTACACCTTC. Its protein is CASSLGTGNYGYTF.

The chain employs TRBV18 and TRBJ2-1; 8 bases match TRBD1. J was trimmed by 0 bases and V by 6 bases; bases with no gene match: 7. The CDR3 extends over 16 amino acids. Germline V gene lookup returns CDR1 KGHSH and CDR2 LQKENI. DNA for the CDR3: TGTGCCAGCTCGCGGGGACAGGCCAGCTCCTACAATGAGCAGTTCTTC. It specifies CASSRGQASSYNEQFF.

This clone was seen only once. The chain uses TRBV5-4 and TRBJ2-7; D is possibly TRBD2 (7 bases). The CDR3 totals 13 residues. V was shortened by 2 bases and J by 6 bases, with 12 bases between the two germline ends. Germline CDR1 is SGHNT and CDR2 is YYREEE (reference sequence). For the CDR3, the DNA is TGTGCCAGCAGCTTCGGGGGGCGCAGCGAGCAGTACTTC. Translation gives CASSFGGRSEQYF.

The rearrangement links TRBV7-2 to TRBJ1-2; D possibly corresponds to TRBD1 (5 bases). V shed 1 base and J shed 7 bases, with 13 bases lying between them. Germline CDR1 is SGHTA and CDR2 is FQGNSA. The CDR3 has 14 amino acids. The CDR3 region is CASSLGRQGFGYTF. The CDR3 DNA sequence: TGTGCCAGCAGCTTAGGTCGGCAGGGTTTTGGCTACACCTTC.

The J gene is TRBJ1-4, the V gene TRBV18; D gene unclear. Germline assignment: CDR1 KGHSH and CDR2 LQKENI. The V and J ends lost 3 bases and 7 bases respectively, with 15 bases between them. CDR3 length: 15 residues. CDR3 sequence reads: CASSPTAGVSEKLFF. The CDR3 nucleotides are TGTGCCAGCTCACCGACGGCGGGAGTAAGTGAAAAACTGTTTTTT.

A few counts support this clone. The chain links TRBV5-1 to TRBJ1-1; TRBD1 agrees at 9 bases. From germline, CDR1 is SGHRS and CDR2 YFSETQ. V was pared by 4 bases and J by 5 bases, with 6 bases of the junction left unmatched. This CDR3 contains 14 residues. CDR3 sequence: CASSPPGQGTEAFF. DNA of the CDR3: TGCGCCAGCAGCCCCCCGGGACAGGGAACTGAAGCTTTCTTT.

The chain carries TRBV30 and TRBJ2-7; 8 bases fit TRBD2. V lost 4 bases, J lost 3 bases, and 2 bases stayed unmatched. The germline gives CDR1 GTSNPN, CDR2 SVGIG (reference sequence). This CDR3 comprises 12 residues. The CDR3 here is CAWTAGGYEQYF. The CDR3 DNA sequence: TGTGCCTGGACCGCGGGAGGCTACGAGCAGTACTTC. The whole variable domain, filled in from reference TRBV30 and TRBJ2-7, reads SQTIHQWPATLVQPVGSPLSLECTVEGTSNPNLYWYRQAAGRGLQLLFYSVGIGQISSEVPQNLSASRPQDRQFILSSKKLLLSDSGFYLCAWTAGGYEQYFGPGTRLTVT.